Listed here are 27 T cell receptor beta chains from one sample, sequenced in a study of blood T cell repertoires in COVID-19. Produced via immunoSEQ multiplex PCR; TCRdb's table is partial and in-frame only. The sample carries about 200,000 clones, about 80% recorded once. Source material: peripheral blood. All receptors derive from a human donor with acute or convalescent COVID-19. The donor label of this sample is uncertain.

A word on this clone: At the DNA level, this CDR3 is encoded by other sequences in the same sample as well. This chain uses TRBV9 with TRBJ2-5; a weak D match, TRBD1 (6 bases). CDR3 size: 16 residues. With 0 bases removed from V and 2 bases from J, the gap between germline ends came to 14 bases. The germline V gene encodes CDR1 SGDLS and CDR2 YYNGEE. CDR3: CASSVATGQGQETQYF. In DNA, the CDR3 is TGTGCCAGCAGCGTAGCTACAGGGCAGGGTCAAGAGACCCAGTACTTC.

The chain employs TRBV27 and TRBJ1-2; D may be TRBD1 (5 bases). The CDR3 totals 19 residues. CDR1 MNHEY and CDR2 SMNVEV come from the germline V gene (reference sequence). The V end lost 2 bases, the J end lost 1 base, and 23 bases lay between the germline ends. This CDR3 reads CASSLKPHVIGAVNYGYTF. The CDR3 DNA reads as TGTGCCAGCAGTTTAAAACCCCACGTGATAGGGGCAGTTAACTATGGCTACACCTTC.

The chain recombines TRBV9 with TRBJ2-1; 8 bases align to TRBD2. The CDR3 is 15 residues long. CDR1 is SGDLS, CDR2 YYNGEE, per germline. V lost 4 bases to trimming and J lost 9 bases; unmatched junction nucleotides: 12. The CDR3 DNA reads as TGTGCCAGCAGCCCCCAGGCCGGGAGGGCCATTGAGCAGTTCTTC. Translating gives CASSPQAGRAIEQFF.

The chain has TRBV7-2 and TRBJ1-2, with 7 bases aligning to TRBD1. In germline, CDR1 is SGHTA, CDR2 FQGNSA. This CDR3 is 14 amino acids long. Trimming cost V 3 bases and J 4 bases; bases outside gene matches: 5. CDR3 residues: CASSFPGGSYGYTF. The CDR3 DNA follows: TGTGCCAGCAGCTTCCCAGGGGGGTCCTATGGCTACACCTTC.

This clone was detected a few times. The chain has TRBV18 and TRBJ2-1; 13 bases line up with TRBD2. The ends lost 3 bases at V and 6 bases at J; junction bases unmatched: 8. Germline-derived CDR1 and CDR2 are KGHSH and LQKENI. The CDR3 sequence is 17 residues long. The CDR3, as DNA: TGTGCCAGCTCACCCCGGACTAGCGGGAGATTGGCCAATGAGCAGTTCTTC. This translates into CASSPRTSGRLANEQFF.

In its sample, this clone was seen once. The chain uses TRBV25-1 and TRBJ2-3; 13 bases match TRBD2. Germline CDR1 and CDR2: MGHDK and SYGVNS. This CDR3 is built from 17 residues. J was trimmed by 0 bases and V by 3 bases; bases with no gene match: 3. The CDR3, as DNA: TGTGCCAGCAGTGAGGGACTAGCGGGACCTAGCACAGATACGCAGTATTTT. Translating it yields CASSEGLAGPSTDTQYF.

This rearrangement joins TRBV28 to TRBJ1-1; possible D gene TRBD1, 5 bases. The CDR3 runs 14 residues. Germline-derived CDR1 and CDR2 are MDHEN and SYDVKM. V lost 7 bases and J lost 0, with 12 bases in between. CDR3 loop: CASTSGGLNTEAFF. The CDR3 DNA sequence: TGTGCCAGCACCAGTGGGGGGTTGAACACTGAAGCTTTCTTT.

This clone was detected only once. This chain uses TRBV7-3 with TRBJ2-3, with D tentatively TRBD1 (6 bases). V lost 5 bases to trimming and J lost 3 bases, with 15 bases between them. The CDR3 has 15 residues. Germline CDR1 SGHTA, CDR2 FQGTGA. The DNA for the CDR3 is TGTGCCAGCAGCCCCAGCAACAGGGAAACAGATACGCAGTATTTT. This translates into CASSPSNRETDTQYF.

CDR3 nucleotide sequence: TGTGCCAGCAGTGTGCTAGCGGGAGACGAGCAGTTCTTC. Its protein is CASSVLAGDEQFF. The genes are TRBV25-1 and TRBJ2-1; 10 bases align to TRBD2. In germline, CDR1 is MGHDK, CDR2 SYGVNS. V lost 4 bases, J lost 10 bases, and 4 bases stayed unmatched. This CDR3 spans 13 amino acids.

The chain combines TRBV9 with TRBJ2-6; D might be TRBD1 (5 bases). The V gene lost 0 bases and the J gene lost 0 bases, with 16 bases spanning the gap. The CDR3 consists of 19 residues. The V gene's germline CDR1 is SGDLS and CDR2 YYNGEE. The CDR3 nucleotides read TGTGCCAGCAGCGTAGGCAAGGGGATGGACCCCTCTGGGGCCAACGTCCTGACTTTC. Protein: CASSVGKGMDPSGANVLTF.

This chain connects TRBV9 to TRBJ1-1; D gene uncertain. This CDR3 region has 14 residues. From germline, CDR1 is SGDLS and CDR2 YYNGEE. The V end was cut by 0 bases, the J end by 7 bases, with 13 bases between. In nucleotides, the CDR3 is TGTGCCAGCAGCGTAGACCCCAGCGGCCTTGAAGCTTTCTTT. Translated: CASSVDPSGLEAFF.

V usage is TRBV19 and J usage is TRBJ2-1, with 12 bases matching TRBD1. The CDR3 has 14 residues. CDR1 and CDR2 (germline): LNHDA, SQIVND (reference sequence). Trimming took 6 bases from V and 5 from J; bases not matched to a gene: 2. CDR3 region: CASRGDRGHNEQFF. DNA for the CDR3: TGTGCCAGTAGAGGGGACAGGGGGCACAATGAGCAGTTCTTC.

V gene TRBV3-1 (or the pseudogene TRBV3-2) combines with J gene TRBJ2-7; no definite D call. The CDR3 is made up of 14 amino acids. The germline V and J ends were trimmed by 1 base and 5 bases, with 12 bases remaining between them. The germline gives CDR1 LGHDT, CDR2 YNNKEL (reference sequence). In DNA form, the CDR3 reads TGTGCCAGCAGCCAAGTCCGGTCCAGGAACGAGCAGTACTTC. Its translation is CASSQVRSRNEQYF.

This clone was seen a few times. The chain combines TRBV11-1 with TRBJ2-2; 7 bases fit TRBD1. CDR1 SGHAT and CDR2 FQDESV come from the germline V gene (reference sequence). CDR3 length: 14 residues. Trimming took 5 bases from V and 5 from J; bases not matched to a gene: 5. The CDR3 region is CASSPRQGTGELFF. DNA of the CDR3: TGTGCCAGCAGCCCGAGACAGGGTACCGGGGAGCTGTTTTTT.

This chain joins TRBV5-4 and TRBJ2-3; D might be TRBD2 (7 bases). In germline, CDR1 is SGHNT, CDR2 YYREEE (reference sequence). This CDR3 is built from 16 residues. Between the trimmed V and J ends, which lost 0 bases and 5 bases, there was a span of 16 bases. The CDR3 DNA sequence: TGTGCCAGCAGCTTGGCCGGGAGGAGGGGGGGAGATACGCAGTATTTT. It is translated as CASSLAGRRGGDTQYF.

As DNA, the CDR3 is TGTGCCACCAGAGGCCAGGGCGGCAATCAGCCCCAGCATTTT. It encodes CATRGQGGNQPQHF. The rearrangement links TRBV24-1 to TRBJ1-5; tentative D call: TRBD1 (5 bases). V dropped 7 bases and J dropped 2 bases, with 11 bases sitting between them. Germline assignment: CDR1 KGHDR and CDR2 SFDVKD. The CDR3 covers 14 residues.

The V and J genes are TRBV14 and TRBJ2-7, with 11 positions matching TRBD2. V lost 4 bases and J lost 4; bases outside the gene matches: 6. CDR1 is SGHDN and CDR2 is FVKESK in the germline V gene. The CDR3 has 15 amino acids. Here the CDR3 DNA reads TGTGCCAGCAGCCCCCTTAGCGGGAGGGTGTACGAGCAGTACTTC. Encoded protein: CASSPLSGRVYEQYF.

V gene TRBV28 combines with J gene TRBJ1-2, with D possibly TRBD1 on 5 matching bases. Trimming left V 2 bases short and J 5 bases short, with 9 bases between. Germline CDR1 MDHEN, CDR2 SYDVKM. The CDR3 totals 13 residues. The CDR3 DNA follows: TGTGCCAGCAGTTTAAGACAGTTGTATGGCTACACCTTC. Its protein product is CASSLRQLYGYTF.

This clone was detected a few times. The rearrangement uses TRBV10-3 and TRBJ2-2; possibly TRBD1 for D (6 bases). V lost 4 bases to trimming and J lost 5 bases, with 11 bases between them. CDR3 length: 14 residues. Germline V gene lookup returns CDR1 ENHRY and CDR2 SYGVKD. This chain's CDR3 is CAISGQVPTGELFF. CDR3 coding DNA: TGTGCCATCAGTGGACAGGTCCCTACCGGGGAGCTGTTTTTT.

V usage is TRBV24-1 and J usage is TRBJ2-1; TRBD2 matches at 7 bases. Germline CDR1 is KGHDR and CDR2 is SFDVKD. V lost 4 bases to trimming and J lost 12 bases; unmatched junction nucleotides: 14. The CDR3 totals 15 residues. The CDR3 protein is CATSDPGTTHPLQFF. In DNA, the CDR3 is TGTGCCACCAGTGACCCCGGGACTACCCACCCGCTGCAGTTCTTC.

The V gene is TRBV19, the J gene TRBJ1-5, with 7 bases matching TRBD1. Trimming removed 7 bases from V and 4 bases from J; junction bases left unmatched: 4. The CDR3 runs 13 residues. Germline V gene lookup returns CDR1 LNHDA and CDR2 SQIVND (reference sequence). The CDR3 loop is CASTGQANQPQHF. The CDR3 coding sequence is TGTGCCAGTACCGGACAGGCAAATCAGCCCCAGCATTTT.

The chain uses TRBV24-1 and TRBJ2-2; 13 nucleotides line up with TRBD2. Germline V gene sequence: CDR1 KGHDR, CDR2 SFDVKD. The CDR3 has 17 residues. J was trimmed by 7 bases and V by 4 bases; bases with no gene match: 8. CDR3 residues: CATSDTGLAGVGGELFF. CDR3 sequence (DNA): TGTGCCACCAGTGACACTGGACTAGCGGGAGTGGGCGGGGAGCTGTTTTTT.

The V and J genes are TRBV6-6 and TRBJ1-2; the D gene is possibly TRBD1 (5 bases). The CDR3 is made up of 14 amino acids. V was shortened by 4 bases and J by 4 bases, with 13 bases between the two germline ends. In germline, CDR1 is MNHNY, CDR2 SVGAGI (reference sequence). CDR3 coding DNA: TGTGCCAGCAGTTTACCAGGGAAATCCTATGGCTACACCTTC. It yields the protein CASSLPGKSYGYTF.

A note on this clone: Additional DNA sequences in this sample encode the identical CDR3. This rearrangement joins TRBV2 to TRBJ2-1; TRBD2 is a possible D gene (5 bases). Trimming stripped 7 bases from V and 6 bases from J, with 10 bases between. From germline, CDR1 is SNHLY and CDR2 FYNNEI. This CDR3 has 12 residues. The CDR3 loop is CASILAGNEQFF. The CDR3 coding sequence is TGTGCCAGCATCCTAGCAGGCAATGAGCAGTTCTTC.

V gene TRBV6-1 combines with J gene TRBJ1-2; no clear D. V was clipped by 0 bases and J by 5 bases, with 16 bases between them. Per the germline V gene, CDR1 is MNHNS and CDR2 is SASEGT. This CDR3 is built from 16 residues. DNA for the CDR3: TGTGCCAGCAGTGAAGCGGGAGGCCCCTTATGGTATGGCTACACCTTC. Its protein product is CASSEAGGPLWYGYTF.

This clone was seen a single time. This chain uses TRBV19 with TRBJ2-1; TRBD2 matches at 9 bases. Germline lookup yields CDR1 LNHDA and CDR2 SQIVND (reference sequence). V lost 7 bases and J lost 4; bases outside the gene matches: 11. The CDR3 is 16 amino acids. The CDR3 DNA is TGTGCCAGTAAATCGCAAACGGCGGGAGGGTACAATGAGCAGTTCTTC. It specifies CASKSQTAGGYNEQFF.

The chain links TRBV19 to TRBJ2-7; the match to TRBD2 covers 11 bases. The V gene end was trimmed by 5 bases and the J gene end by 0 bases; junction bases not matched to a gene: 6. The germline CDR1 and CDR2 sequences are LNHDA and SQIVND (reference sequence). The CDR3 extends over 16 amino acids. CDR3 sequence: CASSGTSGSFSYEQYF. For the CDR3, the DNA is TGTGCCAGTAGTGGGACTAGCGGAAGTTTCTCCTACGAGCAGTACTTC. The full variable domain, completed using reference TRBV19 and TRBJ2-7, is DGGITQSPKYLFRKEGQNVTLSCEQNLNHDAMYWYRQDPGQGLRLIYYSQIVNDFQKGDIAEGYSVSREKKESFPLTVTSAQKNPTAFYLCASSGTSGSFSYEQYFGPGTRLTVT.